This T cell receptor (beta chain) comes out of a study of T cells in Graves' hyperthyroidism and ophthalmopathy. Study-wide results and caveats: The majority of expanded thyroid clonotypes above 0.001 also appeared in blood.

Used for diagnoses were clinical symptoms, serum thyroxine and TRAb, thyroid ultrasound and orbital computed tomography. Amplified regions were TCR beta CDR3 sequences from RNA transcripts. The HTBI set primed first-round TCR CDR3 RT-PCR. TCRdb recomputed calls from the multiplex PCR reads with MiXCR, one row per CDR3 protein. The sample records about 480,000 distinct CDR3 sequences, about 15% being singletons. This clonotype was found many times. Its antigen is undetermined. Sequenced sample: blood. This clonotype originated in a woman between 18 and 29 years old with Graves' hyperthyroidism.

CDR3 DNA sequence: TGTGCCAGCAGTCCCGACGGGGGGAAGACAGATACGCAGTATTTT. This gives the protein CASSPDGGKTDTQYF. The chain employs TRBV27 and TRBJ2-3, with 7 bases fitting TRBD2. Germline assignment: CDR1 MNHEY and CDR2 SMNVEV (reference sequence). This CDR3 spans 15 amino acids. J gave up 3 bases and V 5 bases, and 8 bases lay outside the gene matches.